This T cell receptor beta chain emerged from a study of CD8+ T cells in alopecia areata listed by TCRdb under 2018. Study-wide context: Treated patients were enrolled in an open-label pilot trial of oral tofacitinib, 5 to 10 mg twice daily, for moderate-to-severe alopecia areata. In both human patients and the C3H/HeJ mouse model, the study applied high-throughput TCRbeta sequencing to look at T cell clonal expansion in alopecia areata. In humans, TCRbeta sequencing was performed on scalp tissue and on sorted CD4+ and CD8+ peripheral blood T cells from healthy controls and from patients with patchy or totalis/universalis alopecia areata. Scalp clonality was compared among normal scalp (n=4), patchy alopecia areata scalp (n=8), and alopecia totalis/universalis scalp (n=8). Patients on tofacitinib were biopsied at baseline and after 4 and 24 weeks of treatment, and several of the patients also had a later scalp biopsy. RNA was obtained with the PAXgene miRNA kit for fixed scalp, the miRNeasy kit for PBMCs, and the RNeasy kit for mouse skin. Amplification of TCRbeta CDR3 regions was done by immunoSEQ multiplex PCR using 35 Vbeta forward primers and 13 Jbeta reverse primers. Patients stayed on tofacitinib for 6 to 18 months and then had 6 months of follow-up off drug so that delayed response and recurrence could be assessed. Results the study describes overall, beyond this receptor: Shared TCR sequences between patients were less evident than in mice, which may be partly attributable to HLA diversity in the patient population. Resident alphabeta T cells in normal human skin are also sequenced, complicating scalp TCR repertoire analysis, unlike mouse skin dominated by gammadelta T cells. Compared with normal scalp, lesional scalp, particularly in alopecia totalis/universalis, had higher clonality and more expanded CD8+ clones, which suggests antigenic drive.

Receptor amplification or capture employed the immunoSEQ multiplex PCR assay. RNA was extracted from all samples and reverse transcribed into cDNA, which served as template for TCR sequencing. SuperScript III was used to make first-strand cDNA, primed with a 2:1 mix of oligo-dT and random hexamers. Amplification bias was assessed with a synthetic immune receptor repertoire, and residual bias was removed computationally. The original pipeline was this. Raw reads were preprocessed for error removal, and CDR3 was defined according to IMGT conventions as running from the conserved cysteine to phenylalanine. Clonality was computed as 1 minus the Shannon entropy, with the entropy normalized by log2 of the number of productive unique TCRs. Whether each scalp clone was CD4 or CD8 was inferred by checking scalp TCRbeta sequences against the CD4 and CD8 repertoires from sorted blood. TCRdb obtained this table from immuneACCESS and retained in-frame rearrangements with V and J assigned. These tables miss some clones; where compared with another copy, unresolved V genes account for less than half of the shortfall, and the remainder is unexplained. Clone size and V and J calls were adopted from that table, with D and trimming inferred from the DNA. This sample comprises 150,000 to 200,000 clones, less than 75% of them detected only once. The biggest ten clones account for about an eighth of the sample.

A remark on this clone: What antigen it recognizes has not been identified. No per-base quality is available; no much larger clone lies one base away.

Trimming at the junction amounts to 7 bases on V and 7 bases on J, and the germline ends lie 20 bases apart. Measured from the cysteine to the phenylalanine, the CDR3 is 15 residues long. The kept DNA is CDR3 alone, 45 bases in frame from the first base. The germline V gene (reference sequence) yields GTSNPN for CDR1 and SVGIG for CDR2. The time point label on this specimen signifies: baseline before oral tofacitinib. Peripheral blood and lesional scalp punch biopsies were obtained from patients with alopecia areata. After PBMCs were isolated by density centrifugation and stained for CD3, CD4 and CD8, a FACSAria was used to sort CD4+ and CD8+ T cells.

This chain is built from TRBV30 and TRBJ1-6; the D segment could be TRBD1, given 6 matching bases. The sequencing used CD8+ T cells sorted from blood, collected at week 0. This receptor was obtained from a human donor with alopecia areata. The DNA sequence is as follows: TGTGCCTCCTCTTCGGGGGGCGCGGGCAATTCACCCCTCCACTTT. Translated, it gives CASSSGGAGNSPLHF.